This TCR beta chain is drawn from a study of graft-versus-host responses after intestinal transplantation. Whole-study context: Transplantation in recipients was multivisceral, liver-intestinal, or isolated intestinal. Every transplant recipient was induced with anti-thymocyte globulin, then maintained on tacrolimus and steroids for two to four years. Overall study findings and caveats: There were GvH clones found in recipient marrow, and some of them appeared first in ileum or blood. Allografts of one patient group, those with graft-donor T cell macrochimerism, had high graft-versus-host to host-versus-graft clonal ratios.

V gave up 0 bases and J gave up 4 bases, with 9 bases separating them. The CDR3 covers 13 residues. From germline, CDR1 is SQVTM and CDR2 ANQGSEA. Data came from immunoSEQ multiplex PCR; TCRdb stores just in-frame clones and leaves some out. The table lists 15,000 to 20,000 clones, about nine tenths of them singletons, with approximately 1.9% in the top ten. This clone was recorded only once. Its antigen is unknown. The genes are TRBV29-1 and TRBJ2-5; D unresolved. The sequence came from a human patient who received an intestinal transplant, so some T cells may come from the graft donor. Sequencing was performed on PBMCs, taken less than 400 days after transplant. The DNA of the CDR3 is TGCAGCGTTGAAGATCCTACCCCAGAGACCCAGTACTTC. Translated: CSVEDPTPETQYF.